Detailed here is one TCR beta chain. PCR was performed a second time for roughly 7 to 11 cycles using a sample-barcoded 5' primer and a J-beta primer mix. MiXCR, applied by TCRdb to the 5' RACE reads, yields one record per CDR3 protein. The table shows about 650,000 distinct CDR3 sequences, with about 34% occurring only once. These data come from a study of blood T cells in healthy people across ages. Material: blood. This clonotype was obtained from a woman of 80 years or more in good health.

CDR3 nucleotides: TGCGCCAGCAGCCAAGAAAACGGACTGGGGGAAGCTTTCTTT. Its protein is CASSQENGLGEAFF. This chain links TRBV4-1 with TRBJ1-1; unclear D gene. V lost 0 bases to trimming and J lost 8 bases, with 13 bases between them. CDR3 length: 14 residues. Germline values: CDR1 MGHRA, CDR2 YSYEKL.